The 21 T cell receptor beta chains below come from one sample, sequenced in a study of blood T cells in healthy people across ages. A second PCR of roughly 7 to 11 cycles used a sample-barcoded 5' primer and a J-beta primer mix. MiXCR was run by TCRdb on the 5' RACE reads, yielding one entry per CDR3 protein. The sample contains about 580,000 distinct CDR3 sequences, about 45% of which appear only once. What was sequenced was blood. Receptors were obtained from a man older than 75 in good health.

This chain joins TRBV29-1 and TRBJ1-5; D gene ambiguous. CDR3 length: 14 amino acids. Germline assignment: CDR1 SQVTM and CDR2 ANQGSEA. Trimming cost V 6 bases and J 5 bases, with 17 bases left between them. The chain's CDR3 is CSVVGPNLDQPQHF. CDR3 coding DNA: TGCAGCGTGGTCGGCCCTAACCTAGATCAGCCCCAGCATTTT.

This clonotype was counted ten times or more. The chain joins TRBV6-6 to TRBJ1-2; 7 nucleotides line up with TRBD1. The CDR3 is 14 residues long. The germline CDR1 and CDR2 sequences are MNHNY and SVGAGI (reference sequence). V gave up 7 bases and J gave up 4 bases; unmatched junction bases: 9. The CDR3 DNA sequence: TGTGCCAGCAACGAACCGGGACAGTCCTATGGCTACACCTTC. Its protein is CASNEPGQSYGYTF.

V usage is TRBV4-1 and J usage is TRBJ1-2, with unresolved D. The CDR3 is 17 amino acids. CDR1 and CDR2 from the germline V gene are MGHRA and YSYEKL. Trimming took off 1 base at V and 0 bases at J, with 15 bases between the two ends. This chain's CDR3 is CASSQGMAVSPNYGYTF. The CDR3 region has the DNA TGCGCCAGCAGCCAAGGTATGGCAGTATCTCCTAACTATGGCTACACCTTC.

The chain joins TRBV7-2 to TRBJ1-5, with 7 positions matching TRBD1. V lost 5 bases and J lost 4; bases outside the gene matches: 8. This CDR3 has 15 residues. Looked up from germline, CDR1 is SGHTA and CDR2 is FQGNSA. DNA of the CDR3: TGTGCCAGCAGCCGGTGGACAGGTTCTAATCAGCCCCAGCATTTT. As protein: CASSRWTGSNQPQHF. Together with reference TRBV7-2 and TRBJ1-5, the CDR3 gives the full variable domain: GAGVSQSPSNKVTEKGKDVELRCDPISGHTALYWYRQSLGQGLEFLIYFQGNSAPDKSGLPSDRFSAERTGGSVSTLTIQRTQQEDSAVYLCASSRWTGSNQPQHFGDGTRLSIL.

CDR3 loop: CSVDSGQGYNEQYF. The CDR3 DNA reads TGCAGCGTTGACTCGGGACAGGGCTACAATGAGCAGTACTTC. The chain combines TRBV29-1 with TRBJ2-7; 9 positions agree with TRBD1. The ends lost 3 bases at V and 7 bases at J; junction bases unmatched: 10. Germline CDR1 is SQVTM and CDR2 is ANQGSEA. The CDR3 consists of 14 residues.

This sequence joins TRBV30 and TRBJ1-2, with D possibly matching TRBD1 (6 bases). The CDR3 extends over 13 amino acids. Trimming pared 3 bases from V and 6 bases from J, leaving 14 bases between. CDR1 is GTSNPN, CDR2 SVGIG, per germline (reference sequence). CDR3 nucleotides: TGTGCCTGGAGCCGGACAGCTTCCAATGGCTACACCTTC. The encoded protein is CAWSRTASNGYTF.

This clonotype was detected only a few times. CDR3 sequence: CSVGHTRYEQYF. The CDR3 coding sequence is TGCAGCGTTGGGCACACCCGCTACGAGCAGTACTTC. The chain recombines TRBV29-1 with TRBJ2-7; D remains ambiguous. Germline V gene sequence: CDR1 SQVTM, CDR2 ANQGSEA. Trimming took off 4 bases at V and 3 bases at J, with 10 bases between the two ends. CDR3 length equals 12 residues.

This clonotype was detected only a few times. The rearrangement links TRBV12-3 or TRBV12-4 to TRBJ2-3; tentatively, D is TRBD1 (5 bases). The CDR3 spans 14 residues. V was trimmed by 2 bases and J by 4 bases, leaving 10 bases between them. The chain's CDR3 is CASSLRRVSDTQYF. CDR3 nucleotides: TGTGCCAGCAGTTTACGCAGGGTCTCAGATACGCAGTATTTT.

J is TRBJ2-3 and V is TRBV11-2; 7 bases are a match to TRBD1. After removal of 5 bases from V and 3 bases from J, the junction contained 29 bases not matched to a gene. The germline V gene has CDR1 SGHAT and CDR2 FQNNGV. This CDR3 is built from 22 residues. The CDR3 DNA reads as TGTGCCAGCAGCCACAACCGGGGACAGAATCAAAGGGGGCGCTTTAGAACAGATACGCAGTATTTT. Amino acid sequence: CASSHNRGQNQRGRFRTDTQYF.

This clonotype was seen a handful of times. The rearrangement links TRBV6-5 to TRBJ1-5; D is possibly TRBD1 (6 bases). Germline CDR1 and CDR2: MNHEY and SVGAGI. The CDR3 has 15 residues. With 6 bases removed from V and 0 bases from J, the gap between germline ends came to 12 bases. DNA for the CDR3: TGTGCCAGCAGACCGTCGGACAGTAGCAATCAGCCCCAGCATTTT. This gives the protein CASRPSDSSNQPQHF.

The gene calls are TRBV5-5 and TRBJ1-5, with TRBD1 as a possible D gene (5 bases). This CDR3 is 16 amino acids long. Germline V gives CDR1 SGHKS, CDR2 YYEKEE (reference sequence). V was trimmed by 0 bases and J by 4 bases, leaving 14 bases between them. CDR3 sequence reads: CASSLATGGGNQPQHF. In DNA form, the CDR3 reads TGTGCCAGCAGCTTGGCGACCGGTGGGGGGAATCAGCCCCAGCATTTT. Drawing the rest from reference TRBV5-5 and TRBJ1-5, the complete variable domain is DAGVTQSPTHLIKTRGQQVTLRCSPISGHKSVSWYQQVLGQGPQFIFQYYEKEERGRGNFPDRFSARQFPNYSSELNVNALLLGDSALYLCASSLATGGGNQPQHFGDGTRLSIL.

This chain links TRBV28 with TRBJ2-3; 7 bases are shared with TRBD2. Trimming at V came to 7 bases and at J to 5 bases, leaving 12 bases not matched to a gene. From germline, CDR1 is MDHEN and CDR2 SYDVKM. This CDR3 has 15 amino acids. For the CDR3, the DNA is TGTGCCAGCAACCATCCCGGGACGGGGGGAGATACGCAGTATTTT. Translated: CASNHPGTGGDTQYF.

The chain combines TRBV5-5 with TRBJ2-1; 8 bases map to TRBD1. V was clipped by 4 bases and J by 0 bases; unmatched bases: 6. Germline CDR1 SGHKS, CDR2 YYEKEE (reference sequence). The CDR3 contains 16 residues. The CDR3, as DNA: TGTGCCAGCAGCCCTTGGGGACAGGACTCCTACAATGAGCAGTTCTTC. As protein: CASSPWGQDSYNEQFF.

V and J are TRBV7-2 and TRBJ2-3; D is undetermined. The germline V gene encodes CDR1 SGHTA and CDR2 FQGNSA. V was cut by 2 bases and J by 2 bases, with 11 bases left in between. The CDR3 contains 15 residues. CDR3 amino acids: CASSLFARPTDTQYF. The DNA of the CDR3 is TGTGCCAGCAGCTTATTTGCCCGACCCACAGATACGCAGTATTTT.

The chain employs TRBV2 and TRBJ2-3; D is uncertain. The V end was cut by 2 bases, the J end by 2 bases, with 17 bases between. Germline assignment: CDR1 SNHLY and CDR2 FYNNEI. The CDR3 runs to 17 residues. The CDR3 loop is CASSELSGRPHTDTQYF. DNA for the CDR3: TGTGCCAGCAGTGAACTTTCCGGCCGGCCCCACACAGATACGCAGTATTTT.

The rearrangement links TRBV5-1 to TRBJ2-7; D is uncertain. The germline CDR1 and CDR2 sequences are SGHRS and YFSETQ. The CDR3 is made up of 15 amino acids. Deletions cut 0 bases from V and 1 base from J, with 11 bases between. DNA of the CDR3: TGCGCCAGCAGCTTGGAGGTACAGCCATCCTACGAGCAGTACTTC. This translates into CASSLEVQPSYEQYF.

The chain links TRBV29-1 to TRBJ1-1, with 7 bases that match TRBD1. The trim removed 3 bases at V and 5 bases at J, leaving 6 bases unmatched. Germline V gene data show CDR1 as SQVTM and CDR2 as ANQGSEA. The CDR3 runs to 13 residues. The CDR3 sequence: CSVETGRGTEAFF. As DNA, the CDR3 is TGCAGCGTTGAGACAGGGAGAGGGACTGAAGCTTTCTTT.

V gene TRBV6-5 combines with J gene TRBJ2-1; tentatively, D is TRBD2 (5 bases). This CDR3 spans 14 amino acids. The V gene's germline CDR1 is MNHEY and CDR2 SVGAGI. V dropped 2 bases and J dropped 8 bases, with 13 bases sitting between them. The CDR3 loop reads CASSYLLWGDEQFF. In nucleotides, the CDR3 is TGTGCCAGCAGTTACCTCCTCTGGGGAGATGAGCAGTTCTTC.

V is TRBV5-6 and J is TRBJ2-7; 8 bases are shared with TRBD1. Losses at the gene ends were 7 bases for V and 1 base for J; bases not matched to a gene: 22. This CDR3 region has 19 residues. Germline V gene lookup returns CDR1 SGHDT and CDR2 YYEEEE. In nucleotides, the CDR3 is TGTGCCAGCCGCTCCATAATGGACAGGGTCTCGGGTTCGTCCTACGAGCAGTACTTC. Translating it yields CASRSIMDRVSGSSYEQYF.

V gene TRBV20-1 combines with J gene TRBJ2-1; D perhaps matches TRBD2 (6 bases). Trimming took 0 bases from V and 10 from J, leaving 10 bases between them. CDR3 length: 12 amino acids. CDR1 and CDR2 from the germline V gene are DFQATT and SNEGSKA (reference sequence). The CDR3 DNA sequence: TGCAGTGCTAGAGAGGGCGGGGCCGAGCAGTTCTTC. This gives the protein CSAREGGAEQFF.

The rearrangement uses TRBV27 and TRBJ1-4, with TRBD1 identical over 7 bases. This CDR3 spans 15 amino acids. The V and J ends lost 6 bases and 3 bases, in that order; junction bases with no gene match: 7. Germline CDR1 reads MNHEY; CDR2 reads SMNVEV (reference sequence). CDR3 in amino acids: CASRTNRGSNEKLFF. The CDR3 DNA sequence: TGTGCCAGCAGAACTAACAGGGGCTCTAATGAAAAACTGTTTTTT.